Below, 15 T cell receptor beta chains from the same sample are listed, as sequenced in a study of blood T cell repertoires in COVID-19. The protocol was immunoSEQ multiplex PCR, while the TCRdb copy is restricted to in-frame clones and leaves out a portion. The data contain fewer than 350,000 clones, more than 70% of them singletons. Sequenced sample: PBMCs or T cells enriched from blood (not recorded which). Receptor source: a woman in her thirties who had been exposed to COVID-19.

The rearrangement uses TRBV19 and TRBJ1-2, with D perhaps matching TRBD1 (6 bases). The CDR3 has 15 residues. With 2 bases removed from V and 3 bases from J, the gap between germline ends came to 13 bases. From germline, CDR1 is LNHDA and CDR2 SQIVND (reference sequence). As DNA, the CDR3 is TGTGCCAGTAGTATACTACAGGGTGGCGACTATGGCTACACCTTC. Translated, it gives CASSILQGGDYGYTF.

The chain combines TRBV29-1 with TRBJ2-7; D might be TRBD1 (6 bases). The germline V gene has CDR1 SQVTM and CDR2 ANQGSEA. This CDR3 has 14 residues. The V and J ends lost 7 bases and 0 bases respectively, with 16 bases between them. For the CDR3, the DNA is TGCAGCGGGTCTCAGGGGATAATCTCCTACGAGCAGTACTTC. Its protein product is CSGSQGIISYEQYF.

The DNA of the CDR3 is TGTGCCAGTCGCGTTGCAGATACGCAGTATTTT. It yields the protein CASRVADTQYF. V is TRBV19 and J is TRBJ2-3; D is undetermined. The CDR3 is 11 residues long. The V gene's germline CDR1 is LNHDA and CDR2 SQIVND (reference sequence). V was clipped by 8 bases and J by 4 bases, with 7 bases between them.

The gene calls are TRBV9 and TRBJ1-2; 12 bases map to TRBD1. Germline V gene data show CDR1 as SGDLS and CDR2 as YYNGEE. The CDR3 is 17 amino acids. Losses at the gene ends were 2 bases for V and 2 bases for J; bases not matched to a gene: 7. Here the CDR3 DNA reads TGTGCCAGCAGCGTGAGTTTGGGACAGGGGGCAAACTATGGCTACACCTTC. Translation gives CASSVSLGQGANYGYTF.

The rearrangement joins TRBV30 to TRBJ1-2, with D possibly matching TRBD1 (5 bases). V shed 2 bases and J shed 1 base, with 14 bases lying between them. The CDR3 is 15 amino acids. CDR1 GTSNPN and CDR2 SVGIG come from the germline V gene (reference sequence). The CDR3 DNA is TGTGCCTGGAGTCTCATGGCAGGGCTTAACTATGGCTACACCTTC. The encoded protein is CAWSLMAGLNYGYTF.

The genes are TRBV25-1 and TRBJ1-1; D is possibly TRBD1 (6 bases). The CDR3 is 12 amino acids. CDR1 and CDR2 from the germline V gene are MGHDK and SYGVNS. V was trimmed by 6 bases and J by 3 bases, leaving 8 bases between them. CDR3 nucleotides: TGTGCCAGCAGGCCAGGGGACACTGAAGCTTTCTTT. This encodes CASRPGDTEAFF. The complete variable domain, with remaining parts taken from reference TRBV25-1 and TRBJ1-1, reads EADIYQTPRYLVIGTGKKITLECSQTMGHDKMYWYQQDPGMELHLIHYSYGVNSTEKGDLSSESTVSRIRTEHFPLTLESARPSHTSQYLCASRPGDTEAFFGQGTRLTVV.

This chain uses TRBV29-1 with TRBJ1-1; D ambiguous. Germline values: CDR1 SQVTM, CDR2 ANQGSEA. CDR3 size: 14 residues. The V end was cut by 6 bases, the J end by 1 base, with 15 bases between. CDR3 in DNA: TGCAGCGTAACAATGTTAGCCAAGAACACTGAAGCTTTCTTT. Its protein product is CSVTMLAKNTEAFF. Using reference TRBV29-1 and TRBJ1-1 for the parts outside the CDR3, the full variable domain is SAVISQKPSRDICQRGTSLTIQCQVDSQVTMMFWYRQQPGQSLTLIATANQGSEATYESGFVIDKFPISRPNLTFSTLTVSNMSPEDSSIYLCSVTMLAKNTEAFFGQGTRLTVV.

The CDR3 DNA sequence: TGTGCCAGTAGTGTCAGGGGCTCGGAACTGTTTTTT. This encodes CASSVRGSELFF. V is TRBV19 and J is TRBJ1-4, with D tentatively TRBD1 (6 bases). V was cut by 5 bases and J by 12 bases, with 13 bases left in between. CDR1 is LNHDA, CDR2 SQIVND, per germline (reference sequence). CDR3 length: 12 residues.

The rearrangement uses TRBV7-9 and TRBJ2-7; TRBD1 might be the D (6 bases). Trimming stripped 2 bases from V and 2 bases from J, with 13 bases between. The CDR3 consists of 15 residues. Germline-derived CDR1 and CDR2 are SEHNR and FQNEAQ (reference sequence). CDR3 DNA sequence: TGTGCCAGCAGCTTAACGACAGGTCTTCCCTACGAGCAGTACTTC. Its translation: CASSLTTGLPYEQYF.

The CDR3 bases are TGTGCCACCAGTGATCCTATAGCGGGAGGGGCAAACAATGAGCAGTTCTTC. It encodes CATSDPIAGGANNEQFF. J is TRBJ2-1 and V is TRBV24-1; 11 nucleotides match TRBD2. J was trimmed by 5 bases and V by 3 bases; bases with no gene match: 8. The CDR3 has 17 residues. Germline V gene lookup returns CDR1 KGHDR and CDR2 SFDVKD.

The rearrangement uses TRBV14 and TRBJ2-3, with D possibly TRBD2 on 6 matching bases. V was pared by 1 base and J by 2 bases, with 10 bases between. The length of the CDR3 is 15 residues. Germline loops: CDR1 SGHDN, CDR2 FVKESK. Here the CDR3 DNA reads TGTGCCAGCAGCCAAGTAGGCGGGGACACAGATACGCAGTATTTT. The encoded protein is CASSQVGGDTDTQYF.

The V call is TRBV28, the J call TRBJ2-5; 12 nucleotides agree with TRBD2. Germline V gives CDR1 MDHEN, CDR2 SYDVKM. Trimming at V came to 3 bases and at J to 1 base, leaving 9 bases not matched to a gene. This CDR3 region has 18 residues. In DNA, the CDR3 is TGTGCCAGCAGTTTCCCCATGAGGACTAGCGGGACCCAAGAGACCCAGTACTTC. Translating it yields CASSFPMRTSGTQETQYF.

The chain joins TRBV19 to TRBJ2-1; D unresolved. Trimming took off 7 bases at V and 0 bases at J, with 10 bases between the two ends. This CDR3 spans 14 amino acids. Germline V gene lookup returns CDR1 LNHDA and CDR2 SQIVND (reference sequence). The DNA for the CDR3 is TGTGCCAGTACGGTCCACGGCTCCTACAATGAGCAGTTCTTC. It translates to CASTVHGSYNEQFF.

The chain links TRBV10-3 to TRBJ2-7; D is undetermined. CDR1 is ENHRY and CDR2 is SYGVKD in the germline V gene. This CDR3 spans 13 amino acids. V was shortened by 5 bases and J by 3 bases, with 11 bases between the two germline ends. CDR3 amino acids: CAISLTEDYEQYF. CDR3 nucleotides: TGTGCCATCAGTCTAACTGAGGACTACGAGCAGTACTTC.

The chain employs TRBV11-2 and TRBJ2-1, with 10 bases fitting TRBD2. V trimming: 1 base; J trimming: 7 bases; junction bases outside the gene matches: 7. The CDR3 sequence is 16 residues long. Germline-derived CDR1 and CDR2 are SGHAT and FQNNGV. Here the CDR3 DNA reads TGTGCCAGCAGCTTAGGTAGGGCTAGCGGGAGTAATGAGCAGTTCTTC. Protein: CASSLGRASGSNEQFF.